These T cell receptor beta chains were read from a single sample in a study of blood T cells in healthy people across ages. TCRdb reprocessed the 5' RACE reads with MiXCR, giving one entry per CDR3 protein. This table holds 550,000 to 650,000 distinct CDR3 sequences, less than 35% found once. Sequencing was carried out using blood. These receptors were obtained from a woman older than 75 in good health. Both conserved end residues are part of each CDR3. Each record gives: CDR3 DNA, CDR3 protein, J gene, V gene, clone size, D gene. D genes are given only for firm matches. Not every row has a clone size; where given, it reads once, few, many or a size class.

DNA: TGTGCCAGCACCTCACAAAATCCGATCGCTAAGTCTGACGAGCAGTACTTC
CDR3: CASTSQNPIAKSDEQYF
J: TRBJ2-7
V: TRBV7-8
size: .
D: .

DNA: TGTGCCAGCAGCTCGGCCGTTATCGCTGGCTACACCTTC
CDR3: CASSSAVIAGYTF
J: TRBJ1-2
V: TRBV7-2
size: many
D: .

DNA: TGCGCCAGCAGCCGGGACGCTACTAAATATGGCTACACCTTC
CDR3: CASSRDATKYGYTF
J: TRBJ1-2
V: TRBV5-1
size: .
D: .

DNA: TGCAGTGCTAGCGTCAGCCCTGGGAACACTGAAGCTTTCTTT
CDR3: CSASVSPGNTEAFF
J: TRBJ1-1
V: TRBV20-1
size: .
D: .

DNA: TGTGCCACCAGCAGAGAGGTGAAACAGGGGAACGGCTACACCTTC
CDR3: CATSREVKQGNGYTF
J: TRBJ1-2
V: TRBV15
size: .
D: TRBD1

DNA: TGTGCCAGCAGTCACAGGGGGTTAGCGGGGGACAACAATGAGCAGTTCTTC
CDR3: CASSHRGLAGDNNEQFF
J: TRBJ2-1
V: TRBV13
size: many
D: .

DNA: TGTGCCAGCAAGACAGGGCGTGAGGGCAATGAGCAGTTCTTC
CDR3: CASKTGREGNEQFF
J: TRBJ2-1
V: TRBV6-6
size: many
D: TRBD1

DNA: TGTGCCACCAGCAGAGACGGGCGCTTGACTGGGGCCAACGTCCTGACTTTC
CDR3: CATSRDGRLTGANVLTF
J: TRBJ2-6
V: TRBV15
size: many
D: .

DNA: TGTGCCAGCAGCCCCCGACTACTAGCGGGGGGGTTCAACAATGAGCAGTTCTTC
CDR3: CASSPRLLAGGFNNEQFF
J: TRBJ2-1
V: TRBV7-2
size: .
D: TRBD2

DNA: TGCAGTGCTCCCCGATTTAACCGGGACCTTAATGAGCAGTTCTTC
CDR3: CSAPRFNRDLNEQFF
J: TRBJ2-1
V: TRBV20-1
size: .
D: .

DNA: TGTGCCAGCAGCTTGGCCACAAGCTCCTATAATTCACCCCTCCACTTT
CDR3: CASSLATSSYNSPLHF
J: TRBJ1-6
V: TRBV5-5
size: few
D: .

DNA: TGTACCAGCAGCTTCGCTCTAGCGGGGGGAAGAACAGATACGCAGTATTTT
CDR3: CTSSFALAGGRTDTQYF
J: TRBJ2-3
V: TRBV7-8
size: .
D: TRBD2

DNA: TGTGCCAGCTCACCACCGACTAGCGGGGGTAGTGCAGATACGCAGTATTTT
CDR3: CASSPPTSGGSADTQYF
J: TRBJ2-3
V: TRBV18
size: many
D: TRBD2

DNA: TGTGCCAGCAGCGTCCATACGGGACTAGAGAGAGAGACCCAGTACTTC
CDR3: CASSVHTGLERETQYF
J: TRBJ2-5
V: TRBV9
size: many
D: TRBD2

DNA: TGTGCCAGCAGTGCCTCCGGGAGAGAGGGTCGGTACTACGAGCAGTACTTC
CDR3: CASSASGREGRYYEQYF
J: TRBJ2-7
V: TRBV6-1
size: few
D: .

DNA: TGTGCCAGCCGGACGGAAAGCTCCTATAATTCACCCCTCCACTTT
CDR3: CASRTESSYNSPLHF
J: TRBJ1-6
V: TRBV27
size: many
D: .

DNA: TGCAGTGCTAGTGTCCCCCGGGGGATCTCCTACGAGCAGTACTTC
CDR3: CSASVPRGISYEQYF
J: TRBJ2-7
V: TRBV20-1
size: many
D: .

DNA: TGCGCCAGCAGGACCGGGACAGGGAGGCAAACTAATGAAAAACTGTTTTTT
CDR3: CASRTGTGRQTNEKLFF
J: TRBJ1-4
V: TRBV5-1
size: once
D: TRBD1

DNA: TGCGCCAGCAGGGCGGGGGAAAGTCAGCCCCAGCATTTT
CDR3: CASRAGESQPQHF
J: TRBJ1-5
V: TRBV10-2
size: many
D: .

DNA: TGTGCCTGGCGGGGAGTCTACGAGCAGTACTTC
CDR3: CAWRGVYEQYF
J: TRBJ2-7
V: TRBV30
size: .
D: .

DNA: TGTGCCAGCTCACCCGACATCTCTGGGGCCAACGTCCTGACTTTC
CDR3: CASSPDISGANVLTF
J: TRBJ2-6
V: TRBV18
size: many
D: .

DNA: TGTGCCAGCAGCGTTGGGACAGGGGGCACAGATACGCAGTATTTT
CDR3: CASSVGTGGTDTQYF
J: TRBJ2-3
V: TRBV9
size: many
D: TRBD1

DNA: TGTGCCAGCAGCTTAGCGGGGGGCCGAAGCTCTGGGGCCAACGTCCTGACTTTC
CDR3: CASSLAGGRSSGANVLTF
J: TRBJ2-6
V: TRBV7-9
size: few
D: .

DNA: TGTGCCAGCAGCTTTGCGGGACAGGGAGAGCAGTTCTTC
CDR3: CASSFAGQGEQFF
J: TRBJ2-1
V: TRBV7-3
size: many
D: TRBD1

DNA: TGTGCCAGCAGCTTAAGCAGGGTTAACTATGGCTACACCTTC
CDR3: CASSLSRVNYGYTF
J: TRBJ1-2
V: TRBV7-3
size: many
D: .

DNA: TGTGCCAGCAGCCCTGACGGTAATTCACCCCTCCACTTT
CDR3: CASSPDGNSPLHF
J: TRBJ1-6
V: TRBV7-9
size: many
D: .